This T cell receptor beta chain came from a study of blood T cell repertoires in COVID-19 (dated by TCRdb to the early 2020s). Turning to the overall study: Collaborator samples came from the United States, Italy and Spain and covered acute and convalescent phases of COVID-19. The material from the prospective study consisted of cDNA or gDNA derived from T cells, B-cell-depleted T cells, or PBMCs. Nearly every sample came with metadata listing a de-identified subject ID, COVID-19 status, age in years and sex. HLA class I and class II types, where available, came from metadata supplied by the sample provider rather than from assay-based typing. Subjects who had been exposed to COVID-19, were actively infected with it, or had recovered from it provided the deeply sampled blood TCRbeta repertoires that made up the dataset. A freely available public database, intended as a resource for researchers studying the immune response to SARS-CoV-2, is where the repertoires were released. Samples were obtained from the ongoing ImmuneRACE study (first 160 participants) and from about 1,300 subjects provided by 6 global collaborators. Summary of the overall study and its limitations: How much clinical and demographic metadata was included differed by source and by participant, and the metadata was provided uncurated.

The germline V and J ends show losses of 5 bases and 8 bases respectively, and no gene match explains 5 bases of the junction. CDR1 KGHDR and CDR2 SFDVKD were looked up in the germline V gene. Counted from cysteine to phenylalanine, this CDR3 has 13 amino acids. The kept DNA is CDR3 alone, 39 bases in frame from the first base. A second Seattle source provided samples from volunteer blood donors who had recovered from COVID-19. The collaborating institutions used their own protocols to collect whole blood in K2EDTA tubes. For TCRbeta analysis, collaborators shipped samples in one of three forms: frozen whole blood, isolated PBMCs, or DNA extracted from either of those sample types. This clone was counted a single time. Its antigen target is currently unknown. No base quality information exists; no much larger clone differs at one position. TCRbeta CDR3 regions were amplified from genomic DNA by means of the immunoSEQ Assay, a bias-controlled multiplex PCR. The published analysis was carried out like this. The number of nucleated cells in each sample was estimated by amplification of reference gene primers within the assay. To quantify the absolute abundance of each unique TCRbeta CDR3 rearrangement, sequence reads were collapsed and filtered. For each sample, productive Simpson clonality was calculated as the square root of Simpson's diversity index over productive rearrangements. Drawn from immuneACCESS, this table holds only the in-frame rearrangements with V and J called that TCRdb kept. Clones are partly lost; checked studies trace under half to an unresolved V gene and leave the rest unexplained. V, J and clone size were drawn from that table, and D and trimming were deduced from the DNA. The sample table lists more than 250,000 clones, about 86% of them with a count of one. Around 2.1% of the sample goes to the ten largest clones.

Material for sequencing was peripheral blood. The source of this sequence is a woman aged 30 to 39 who had recovered from COVID-19. The chain links TRBV24-1 with TRBJ2-1; 7 bases in between match TRBD2. The DNA sequence follows: TGTGCCACCAGTGCCCCGGGGGGAGATGAGCAGTTCTTC. Translated, it gives CATSAPGGDEQFF.